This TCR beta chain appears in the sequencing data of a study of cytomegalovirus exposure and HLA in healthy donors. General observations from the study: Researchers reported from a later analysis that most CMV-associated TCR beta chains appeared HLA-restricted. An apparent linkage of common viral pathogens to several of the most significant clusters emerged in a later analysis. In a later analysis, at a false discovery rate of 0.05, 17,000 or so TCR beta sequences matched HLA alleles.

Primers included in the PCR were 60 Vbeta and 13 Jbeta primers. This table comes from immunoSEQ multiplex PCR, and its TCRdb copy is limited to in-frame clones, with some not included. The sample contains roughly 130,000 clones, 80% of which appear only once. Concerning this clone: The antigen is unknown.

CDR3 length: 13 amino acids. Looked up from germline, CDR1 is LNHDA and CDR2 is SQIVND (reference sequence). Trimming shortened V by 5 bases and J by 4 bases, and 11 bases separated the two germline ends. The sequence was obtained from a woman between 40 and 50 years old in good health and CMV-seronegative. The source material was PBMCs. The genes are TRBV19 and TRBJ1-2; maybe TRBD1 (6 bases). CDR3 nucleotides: TGTGCCAGTAGTCGGAGAGGGGGCTATGGCTACACCTTC. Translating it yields CASSRRGGYGYTF.